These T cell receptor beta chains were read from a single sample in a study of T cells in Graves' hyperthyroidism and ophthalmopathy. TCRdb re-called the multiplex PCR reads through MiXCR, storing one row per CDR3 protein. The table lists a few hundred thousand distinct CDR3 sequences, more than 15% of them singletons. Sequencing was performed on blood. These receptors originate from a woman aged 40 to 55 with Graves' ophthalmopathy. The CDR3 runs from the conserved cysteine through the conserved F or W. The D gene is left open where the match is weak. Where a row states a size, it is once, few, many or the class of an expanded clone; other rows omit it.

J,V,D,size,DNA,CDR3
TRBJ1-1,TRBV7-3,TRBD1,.,TGTGCCAGCATCCTCGACAGGGGGAACACTGAAGCTTTCTTT,CASILDRGNTEAFF
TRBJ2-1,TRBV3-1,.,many,TGTGCCAGCAGCCAAGATGGTTCGGGCCTTGGTGCCTACAATGAGCAGTTCTTC,CASSQDGSGLGAYNEQFF
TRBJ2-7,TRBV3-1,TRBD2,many,TGTGCCAGCAGCCAAGATTGGGGAACAGGGTTGACTAGCGGGAGCTACGAGCAGTACTTC,CASSQDWGTGLTSGSYEQYF
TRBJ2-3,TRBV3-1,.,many,TGTGCCAGCAGCCCGGGACTCCCAGATACGCAGTATTTT,CASSPGLPDTQYF
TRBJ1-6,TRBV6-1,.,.,TGTGCCAGCACCCCGGGACGGGGGAGTATATTGGGATCACCCCTCCACTTT,CASTPGRGSILGSPLHF
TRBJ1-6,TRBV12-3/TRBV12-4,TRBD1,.,TGTGCCAGCAGTTTAGCGGTCACAGGGGGAGGTTCACCCCTCCACTTT,CASSLAVTGGGSPLHF
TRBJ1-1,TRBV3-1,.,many,TGTGCCAGCAGCCGTGACAGCCGAAGCGACACTGAAGCTTTCTTT,CASSRDSRSDTEAFF
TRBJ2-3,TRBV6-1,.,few,TGTGCCAGCAGTGAAATACTAGAGGAGCGCGGGCAGTATTTT,CASSEILEERGQYF
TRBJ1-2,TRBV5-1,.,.,TGCGCCAGCAGCTTGGCGTCCGGATGGACAGACACCTTC,CASSLASGWTDTF
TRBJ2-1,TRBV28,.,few,TGTGCCAGCAGTTTATCCCCGGACGGTTGCAATGAGCAGTTCTTC,CASSLSPDGCNEQFF
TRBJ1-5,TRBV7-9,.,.,TGTGCCAGCAGCTTAGTGACCGGTCAGGCGGGGCCCCAGCATTTT,CASSLVTGQAGPQHF
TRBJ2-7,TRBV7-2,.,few,TGTGCCAGCAGCTTACAGGACAGCTACGAGCAGTACTTC,CASSLQDSYEQYF
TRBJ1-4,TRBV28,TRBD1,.,TGTGCCAGCAGGTCCGCAACCGGGACAGCGTATGAAAAACTGTTTTTT,CASRSATGTAYEKLFF
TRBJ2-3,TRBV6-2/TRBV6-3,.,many,TGTGCCAGCAGTTTCATTGGCAGTCCCACAGATACGCAGTATTTT,CASSFIGSPTDTQYF
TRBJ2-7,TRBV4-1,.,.,TGCGCCAGCAGCCAAGATCAGATTAGAAGCTCCTACGAGCAGTACTTC,CASSQDQIRSSYEQYF
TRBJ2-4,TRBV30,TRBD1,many,TGTGCCTGTCAGGGGGAGAACATTCAGTACTTC,CACQGENIQYF
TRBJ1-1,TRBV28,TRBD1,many,TGTGCCAGCATCCTGACCAGGGGGACTGAAGCTTTCTTT,CASILTRGTEAFF
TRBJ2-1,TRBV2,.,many,TGTGCCAGCAGTGAAGCGCTGGGCGGAAGCTCCTACAATGAGCAGTTCTTC,CASSEALGGSSYNEQFF
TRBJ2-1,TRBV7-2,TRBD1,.,TGTGCCAGCAGCCTAATCAGGGGGACCTACAATGAGCAGTTCTTC,CASSLIRGTYNEQFF
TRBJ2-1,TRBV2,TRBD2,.,TGTGCCAGCACCGAGGGACTAGCGGGAGGAGTCAATGAGCAGTTCTTC,CASTEGLAGGVNEQFF
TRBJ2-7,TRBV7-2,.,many,TGTGCCAGCAGCGCTTCCCGGGACGTCTACGAGCAGTACTTC,CASSASRDVYEQYF
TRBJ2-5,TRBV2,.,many,TGTGCCAGCAGCGCCGGAACCCCATTAGAGACCCAGTACTTC,CASSAGTPLETQYF
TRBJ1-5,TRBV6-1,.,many,TGTGCCAGCAGTGAATCGTATATGGGGTTTCTCGGAGACAATCAGCCCCAGCATTTT,CASSESYMGFLGDNQPQHF
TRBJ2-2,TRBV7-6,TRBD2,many,TGTGCCACCAGACTAGCTGGGGGAGTAGCGGGGGAGCTGTTTTTT,CATRLAGGVAGELFF
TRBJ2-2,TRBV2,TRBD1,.,TGTGCCAGGATGACCGGGACAGGAAACACCGGGGAGCTGTTTTTT,CARMTGTGNTGELFF